This record looks at one T cell receptor beta chain sequence and its context. Its antigen is not known. The ends lost 4 bases at V and 1 base at J; junction bases unmatched: 5. The CDR3 runs to 17 residues. Germline V gene data show CDR1 as LGHNA and CDR2 as YNFKEQ. This specimen comes from a study of identical twins. Findings and caveats of the study: Models underpredicted monozygotic twin sharing of out-of-frame TCR alpha. Cross-sectional statistical analysis, not tracking of the same donors, underpinned the conclusions.

Addition of a universal primer site occurred through template switching, and cDNA carried unique molecular identifiers. TCRdb ran MiXCR on the 5' RACE reads and lists one entry per CDR3 protein. Counted here are 690,000 or so distinct CDR3 sequences, less than 10% occurring once; the ten biggest clones make up about 0.98%. These data also formed part of another study, on yellow fever vaccine responses in identical twins. That source adds: It has been reported that, in twins, the vaccine T cell response seemed partly convergent and partly personalized.

This TCR was sampled from a young woman in good health. The chain joins TRBV4-2 to TRBJ2-3, with 13 bases aligning to TRBD2. Sequencing was done on a sample of PBMCs. The CDR3 DNA is TGTGCCAGCAGCCGCGTACTAGCGGGAGGGGGCACAGATACGCAGTATTTT. Its protein is CASSRVLAGGGTDTQYF.